This is a list of T cell receptor beta chains from one sample in a study of cytomegalovirus exposure and HLA in healthy donors. Sequenced by immunoSEQ multiplex PCR; TCRdb stores in-frame clones only, minus some. The table lists 150,000 to 200,000 clones, around 79% of them singletons. The sequenced material came from PBMCs. The source of these receptors is a man between 35 and 55 years old in good health and CMV-seronegative. Each CDR3 is given with its conserved first and last residue. Each record gives: V gene, J gene, clone size, D gene, CDR3 protein, CDR3 DNA. A D gene is named only where the DNA matches it firmly. For some rows the clone size is stated as once, few or many, or as a class when expanded; others skip it.

TRBV5-6	TRBJ1-5	NA	TRBD1	CASSLGTGYGQPQHF	TGTGCCAGCAGCTTGGGGACAGGGTATGGTCAGCCCCAGCATTTT
TRBV9	TRBJ1-2	once	TRBD1	CASSVVSPGQGAGYTF	TGTGCCAGCAGCGTAGTATCTCCGGGACAGGGTGCTGGCTACACCTTC
TRBV7-3	TRBJ1-2	NA	NA	CASSLGGRDGYTF	TGTGCCAGCAGCTTAGGAGGACGGGATGGCTACACCTTC
TRBV16	TRBJ1-5	NA	TRBD1	CASSWVGQANQPQHF	TGTGCCAGCAGCTGGGTGGGACAGGCTAATCAGCCCCAGCATTTT
TRBV4-2	TRBJ2-2	NA	TRBD1	CASSALGGSDTGELFF	TGTGCCAGCAGCGCGTTAGGGGGCAGCGACACCGGGGAGCTGTTTTTT
TRBV5-6	TRBJ1-5	NA	TRBD1	CASSLRDRDNQPQHF	TGTGCCAGCAGTTTACGGGACAGGGATAATCAGCCCCAGCATTTT
TRBV21-1	TRBJ2-7	few	NA	CASRLLQGRHYEQYF	TGTGCCAGCAGGCTATTACAGGGTCGTCACTACGAGCAGTACTTC
TRBV2	TRBJ2-2	NA	TRBD2	CASSWTSGGANTGELFF	TGTGCCAGCAGTTGGACTAGCGGGGGGGCCAACACCGGGGAGCTGTTTTTT
TRBV4-1	TRBJ1-2	few	NA	CASSPPAGGYTF	TGCGCCAGCAGCCCTCCCGCGGGTGGCTACACCTTC
TRBV4-2	TRBJ1-2	NA	NA	CASSQDWTVGGYTF	TGTGCCAGCAGCCAAGACTGGACAGTCGGTGGCTACACCTTC
TRBV4-1	TRBJ1-2	NA	NA	CASSLVLAGGNGYTF	TGCGCCAGCAGCCTCGTCCTCGCGGGGGGCAATGGCTACACCTTC